This TCR beta chain was found in a study of blood T cell repertoires in COVID-19. Study in general: Some COVID-19 samples were acute and others convalescent; all came from the United States, Italy and Spain. The cDNA or gDNA used as material had been derived from T cells, B-cell-depleted T cells, or PBMCs.

This clone has just a few counts. V lost 3 bases, J lost 2 bases, and 5 bases stayed unmatched. The CDR3 loop spans 16 amino acids. Germline V CDR1 and CDR2: GTSNPN, SVGIG (reference sequence). How the authors handled the data: Using reference gene primer amplification, nucleated cell counts were estimated. Sequencing was performed with immunoSEQ multiplex PCR; in TCRdb, only in-frame clones are kept and a portion is missing. From that table come the V and J calls and clone size; the DNA was used to work out D and trimming. The sample includes around 230,000 clones, approximately 84% of them seen just once.

The receptor comes from a middle-aged woman with acute COVID-19. The chain is built from TRBV30 and TRBJ1-3; 12 bases are shared with TRBD1. Input material: PBMCs or T cells enriched from blood (not recorded which). CDR3 sequence reads: CAWRLRDRGPGNTIYF. Written as DNA, the CDR3 is TGTGCCTGGAGGCTCCGGGACAGGGGGCCTGGAAACACCATATATTTT.